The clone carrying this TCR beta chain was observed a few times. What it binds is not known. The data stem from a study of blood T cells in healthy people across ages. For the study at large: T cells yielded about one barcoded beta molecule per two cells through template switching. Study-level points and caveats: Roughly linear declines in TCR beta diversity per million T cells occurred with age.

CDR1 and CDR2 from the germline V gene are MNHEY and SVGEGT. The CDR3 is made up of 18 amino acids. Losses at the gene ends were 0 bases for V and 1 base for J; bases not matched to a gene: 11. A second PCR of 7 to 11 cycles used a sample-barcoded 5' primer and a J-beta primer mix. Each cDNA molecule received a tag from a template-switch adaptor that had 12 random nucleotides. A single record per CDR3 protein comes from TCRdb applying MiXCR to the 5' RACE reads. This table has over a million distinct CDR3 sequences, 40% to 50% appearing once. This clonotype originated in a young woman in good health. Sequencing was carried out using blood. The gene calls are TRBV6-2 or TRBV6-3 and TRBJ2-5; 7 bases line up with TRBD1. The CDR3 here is CASSYSKTGVPLQETQYF. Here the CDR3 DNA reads TGTGCCAGCAGTTACTCGAAAACAGGGGTCCCCCTCCAAGAGACCCAGTACTTC.